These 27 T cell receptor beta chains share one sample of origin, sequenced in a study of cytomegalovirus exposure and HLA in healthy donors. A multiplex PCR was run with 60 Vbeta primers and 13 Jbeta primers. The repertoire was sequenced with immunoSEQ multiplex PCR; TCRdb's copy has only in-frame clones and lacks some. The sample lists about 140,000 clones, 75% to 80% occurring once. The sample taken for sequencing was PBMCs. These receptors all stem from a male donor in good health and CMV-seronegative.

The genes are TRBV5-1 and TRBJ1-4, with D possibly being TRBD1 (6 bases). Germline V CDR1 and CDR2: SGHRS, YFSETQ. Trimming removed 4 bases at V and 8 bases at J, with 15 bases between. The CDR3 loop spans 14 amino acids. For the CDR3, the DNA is TGCGCCAGCAGCGTGGCCTCCCAGGGGGAAAAACTGTTTTTT. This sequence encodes CASSVASQGEKLFF.

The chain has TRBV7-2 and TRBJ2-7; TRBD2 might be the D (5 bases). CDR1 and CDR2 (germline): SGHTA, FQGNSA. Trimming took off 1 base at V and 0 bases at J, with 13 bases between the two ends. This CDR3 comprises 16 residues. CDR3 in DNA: TGTGCCAGCAGCTTAGGCATAGGACTCCTCTCCTACGAGCAGTACTTC. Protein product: CASSLGIGLLSYEQYF.

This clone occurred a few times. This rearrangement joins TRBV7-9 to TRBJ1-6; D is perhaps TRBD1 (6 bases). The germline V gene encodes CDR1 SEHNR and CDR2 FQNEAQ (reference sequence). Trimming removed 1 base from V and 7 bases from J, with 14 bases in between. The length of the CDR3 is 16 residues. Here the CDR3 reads CASSLGIGRGNSPLHF. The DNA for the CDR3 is TGTGCCAGCAGCTTAGGGATCGGCAGGGGCAATTCACCCCTCCACTTT.

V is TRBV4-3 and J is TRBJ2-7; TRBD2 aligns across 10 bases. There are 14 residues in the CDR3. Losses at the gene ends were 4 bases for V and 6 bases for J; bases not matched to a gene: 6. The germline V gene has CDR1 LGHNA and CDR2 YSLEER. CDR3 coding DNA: TGCGCCAGCAGCCGCCAGCGGGGGGGCTCCGAGCAGTACTTC. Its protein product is CASSRQRGGSEQYF.

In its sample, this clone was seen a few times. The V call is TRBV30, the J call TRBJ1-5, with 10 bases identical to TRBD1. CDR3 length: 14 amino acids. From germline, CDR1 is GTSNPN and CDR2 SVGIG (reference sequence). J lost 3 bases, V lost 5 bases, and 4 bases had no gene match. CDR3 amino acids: CAWDRGQNNQPQHF. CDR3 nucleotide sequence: TGTGCCTGGGACAGGGGGCAGAACAATCAGCCCCAGCATTTT.

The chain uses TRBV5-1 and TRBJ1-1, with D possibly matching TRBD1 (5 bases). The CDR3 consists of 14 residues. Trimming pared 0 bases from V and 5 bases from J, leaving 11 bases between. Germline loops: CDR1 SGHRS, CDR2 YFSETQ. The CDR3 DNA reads TGCGCCAGCAGCTTGGGGGGCGGGACGACTGAAGCTTTCTTT. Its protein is CASSLGGGTTEAFF.

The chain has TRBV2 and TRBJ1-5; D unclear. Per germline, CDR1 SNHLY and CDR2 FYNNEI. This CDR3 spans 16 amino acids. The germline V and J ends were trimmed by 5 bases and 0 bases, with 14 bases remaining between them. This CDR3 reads CASSLQALYSNQPQHF. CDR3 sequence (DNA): TGTGCCAGCAGTCTCCAGGCTCTTTATAGCAATCAGCCCCAGCATTTT.

The CDR3 here is CASSTRVEQPQHF. The CDR3 nucleotides read TGTGCCAGTAGTACCAGGGTGGAACAGCCCCAGCATTTT. The chain uses TRBV19 and TRBJ1-5; D may be TRBD1 (5 bases). V gave up 4 bases and J gave up 7 bases, with 11 bases separating them. This CDR3 is built from 13 residues. CDR1 and CDR2 (germline): LNHDA, SQIVND (reference sequence).

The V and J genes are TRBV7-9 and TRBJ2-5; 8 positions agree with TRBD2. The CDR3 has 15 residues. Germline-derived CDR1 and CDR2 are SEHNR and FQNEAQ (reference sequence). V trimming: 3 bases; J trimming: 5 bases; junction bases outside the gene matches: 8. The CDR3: CASSFWIGGEETQYF. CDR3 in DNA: TGTGCCAGCAGCTTTTGGATCGGGGGGGAGGAGACCCAGTACTTC.

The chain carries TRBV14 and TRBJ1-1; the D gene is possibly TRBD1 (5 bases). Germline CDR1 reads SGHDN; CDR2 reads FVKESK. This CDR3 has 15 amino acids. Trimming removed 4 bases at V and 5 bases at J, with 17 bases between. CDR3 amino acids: CASSPRAGGFTEAFF. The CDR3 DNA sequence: TGTGCCAGCAGCCCTCGGGCGGGGGGGTTTACTGAAGCTTTCTTT.

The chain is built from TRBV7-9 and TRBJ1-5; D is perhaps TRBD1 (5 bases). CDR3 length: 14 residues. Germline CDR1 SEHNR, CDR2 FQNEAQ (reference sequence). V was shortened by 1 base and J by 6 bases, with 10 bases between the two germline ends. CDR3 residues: CASSLGAGFQPQHF. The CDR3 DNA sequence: TGTGCCAGCAGCTTAGGGGCAGGGTTTCAGCCCCAGCATTTT.

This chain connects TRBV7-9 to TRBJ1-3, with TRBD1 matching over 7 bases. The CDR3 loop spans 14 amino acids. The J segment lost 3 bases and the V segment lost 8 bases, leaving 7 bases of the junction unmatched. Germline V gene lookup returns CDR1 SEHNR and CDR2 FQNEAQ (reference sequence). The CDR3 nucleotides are TGTGCCAGCCCTGACAGGGAAGGTGGAAACACCATATATTTT. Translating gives CASPDREGGNTIYF. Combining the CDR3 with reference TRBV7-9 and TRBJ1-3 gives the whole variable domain DTGVSQNPRHKITKRGQNVTFRCDPISEHNRLYWYRQTLGQGPEFLTYFQNEAQLEKSRLLSDRFSAERPKGSFSTLEIQRTEQGDSAMYLCASPDREGGNTIYFGEGSWLTVV.

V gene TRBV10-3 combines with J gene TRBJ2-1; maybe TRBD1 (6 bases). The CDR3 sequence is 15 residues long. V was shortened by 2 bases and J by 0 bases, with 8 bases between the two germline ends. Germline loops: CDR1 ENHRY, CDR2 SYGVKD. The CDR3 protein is CAISEGQSSYNEQFF. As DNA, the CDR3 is TGTGCCATCAGTGAGGGACAGAGCTCCTACAATGAGCAGTTCTTC.

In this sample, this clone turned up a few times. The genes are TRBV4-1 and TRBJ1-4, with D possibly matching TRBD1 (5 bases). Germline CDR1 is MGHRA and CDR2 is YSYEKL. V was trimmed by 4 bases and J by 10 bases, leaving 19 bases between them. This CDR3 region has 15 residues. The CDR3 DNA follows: TGCGCCAGCAGCCTCCCAGGAGCTGCTAGGGGAAAACTGTTTTTT. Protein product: CASSLPGAARGKLFF.

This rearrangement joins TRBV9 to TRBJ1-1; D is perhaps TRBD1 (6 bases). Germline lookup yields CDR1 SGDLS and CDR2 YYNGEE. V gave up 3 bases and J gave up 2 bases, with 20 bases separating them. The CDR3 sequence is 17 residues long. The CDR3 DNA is TGTGCCAGCAGCGCGACAGGCAGTATCGGTTATAACACTGAAGCTTTCTTT. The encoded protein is CASSATGSIGYNTEAFF.

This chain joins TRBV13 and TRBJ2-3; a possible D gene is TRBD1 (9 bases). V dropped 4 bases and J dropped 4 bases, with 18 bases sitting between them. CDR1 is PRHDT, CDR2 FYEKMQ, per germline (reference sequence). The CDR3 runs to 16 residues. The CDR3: CASSYVAGTGPDTQYF. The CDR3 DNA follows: TGTGCCAGCAGCTACGTAGCGGGGACAGGGCCAGATACGCAGTATTTT.

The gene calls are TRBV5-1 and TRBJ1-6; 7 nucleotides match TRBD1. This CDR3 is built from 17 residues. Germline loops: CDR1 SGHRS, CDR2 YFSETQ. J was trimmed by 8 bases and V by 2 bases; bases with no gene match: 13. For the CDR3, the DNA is TGCGCCAGCAGCTTAACACAGGGGACCTTCCTGGATTCACCCCTCCACTTT. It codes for CASSLTQGTFLDSPLHF.

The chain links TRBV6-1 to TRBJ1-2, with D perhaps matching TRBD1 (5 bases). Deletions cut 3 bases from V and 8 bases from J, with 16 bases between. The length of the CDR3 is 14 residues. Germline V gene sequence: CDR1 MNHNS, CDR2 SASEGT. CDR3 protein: CASSDGGTGGGYTF. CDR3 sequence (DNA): TGTGCCAGCAGTGACGGCGGGACGGGCGGGGGCTACACCTTC.

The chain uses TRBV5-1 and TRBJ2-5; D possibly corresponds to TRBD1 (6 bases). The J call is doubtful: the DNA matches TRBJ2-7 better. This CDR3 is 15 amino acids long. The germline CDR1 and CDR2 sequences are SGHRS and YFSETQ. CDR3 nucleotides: TGCGCCAGCAGTCCAGGCGACAGGCCGTCCTACGAGCAGTACTTC. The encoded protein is CASSPGDRPSYEQYF.

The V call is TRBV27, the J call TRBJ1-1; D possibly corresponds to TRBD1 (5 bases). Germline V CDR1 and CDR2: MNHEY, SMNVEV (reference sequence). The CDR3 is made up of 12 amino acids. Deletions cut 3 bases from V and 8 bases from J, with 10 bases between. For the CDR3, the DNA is TGTGCCAGCAGTTTGATACGGGGGGAAGCTTTCTTT. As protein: CASSLIRGEAFF.

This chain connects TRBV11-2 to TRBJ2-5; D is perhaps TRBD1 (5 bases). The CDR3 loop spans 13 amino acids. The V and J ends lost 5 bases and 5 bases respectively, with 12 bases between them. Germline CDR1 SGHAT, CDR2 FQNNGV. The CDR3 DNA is TGTGCCAGCAGCCCCGGACAATGGGAGACCCAGTACTTC. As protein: CASSPGQWETQYF. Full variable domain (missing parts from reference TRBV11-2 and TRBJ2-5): EAGVAQSPRYKIIEKRQSVAFWCNPISGHATLYWYQQILGQGPKLLIQFQNNGVVDDSQLPKDRFSAERLKGVDSTLKIQPAKLEDSAVYLCASSPGQWETQYFGPGTRLLVL.

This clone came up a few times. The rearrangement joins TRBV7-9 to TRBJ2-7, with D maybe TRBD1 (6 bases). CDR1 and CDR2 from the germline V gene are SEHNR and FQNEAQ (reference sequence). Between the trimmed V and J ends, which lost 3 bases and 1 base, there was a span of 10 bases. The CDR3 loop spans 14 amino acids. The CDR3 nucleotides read TGTGCCAGCAGCTTGGGACACCTATCCTACGAGCAGTACTTC. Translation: CASSLGHLSYEQYF.

DNA of the CDR3: TGTGCCAGCTCGGCTCAGGGGGCTGGGGCCAACGTCCTGACTTTC. This encodes CASSAQGAGANVLTF. The rearrangement joins TRBV18 to TRBJ2-6; 7 nucleotides match TRBD1. CDR1 and CDR2 from the germline V gene are KGHSH and LQKENI. CDR3 length: 15 residues. The V segment lost 6 bases and the J segment 2 bases; nucleotides outside the gene matches: 4.

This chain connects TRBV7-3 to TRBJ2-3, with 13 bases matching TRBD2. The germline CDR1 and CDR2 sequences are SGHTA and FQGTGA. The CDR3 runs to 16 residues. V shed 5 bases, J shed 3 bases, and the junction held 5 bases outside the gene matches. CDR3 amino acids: CASSVGLAGATDTQYF. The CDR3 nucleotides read TGTGCCAGCAGCGTCGGACTAGCGGGAGCGACAGATACGCAGTATTTT.

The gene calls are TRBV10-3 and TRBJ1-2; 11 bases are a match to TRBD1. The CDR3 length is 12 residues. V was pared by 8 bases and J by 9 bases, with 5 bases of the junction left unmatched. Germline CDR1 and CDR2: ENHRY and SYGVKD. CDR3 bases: TGTGCCATCCAGGACAGGGGGCAGAGCTACACCTTC. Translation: CAIQDRGQSYTF.

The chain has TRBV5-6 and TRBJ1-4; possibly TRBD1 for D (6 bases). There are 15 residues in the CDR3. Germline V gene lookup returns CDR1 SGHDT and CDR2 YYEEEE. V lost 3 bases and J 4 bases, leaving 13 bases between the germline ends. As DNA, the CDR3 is TGTGCCAGCAGCTCAAGGACAGCTTTTAATGAAAAACTGTTTTTT. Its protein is CASSSRTAFNEKLFF.

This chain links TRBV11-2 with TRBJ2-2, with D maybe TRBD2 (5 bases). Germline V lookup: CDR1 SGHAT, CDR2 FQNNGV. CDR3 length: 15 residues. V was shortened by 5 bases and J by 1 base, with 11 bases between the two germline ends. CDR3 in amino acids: CASSQGRVNTGELFF. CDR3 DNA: TGTGCCAGCAGCCAAGGGAGAGTGAACACCGGGGAGCTGTTTTTT.